The 5 T cell receptor beta chains in this list originate from one sample, sequenced in a study of cytomegalovirus exposure and HLA in healthy donors. Use of 60 Vbeta and 13 Jbeta primers characterized the PCR. TCRdb keeps only in-frame clones here, not all; method: immunoSEQ multiplex PCR. The table lists about 190,000 clones, more than 65% of them singletons. Sequenced: PBMCs. Receptor source: a man aged 40-49 years in good health and CMV-seropositive.

The chain employs TRBV5-1 and TRBJ2-2, with a weak D call TRBD1 (6 bases). Trimming took 1 base from V and 3 from J, leaving 10 bases between them. The V gene's germline CDR1 is SGHRS and CDR2 YFSETQ. This CDR3 contains 15 residues. CDR3 nucleotide sequence: TGCGCCAGCAGCTTGACAGGGCCGGACACCGGGGAGCTGTTTTTT. Encoded protein: CASSLTGPDTGELFF.

The chain uses TRBV7-8 and TRBJ2-1; the D gene is possibly TRBD2 (5 bases). Germline assignment: CDR1 SGHVS and CDR2 FQNEAQ. Deletions cut 1 base from V and 0 bases from J, with 13 bases between. CDR3 length: 17 amino acids. CDR3 amino acids: CASSLVVSGNSYNEQFF. The CDR3 region has the DNA TGTGCCAGCAGCTTAGTGGTGAGCGGAAACTCCTACAATGAGCAGTTCTTC.

The chain recombines TRBV9 with TRBJ2-3; no firm D call. The CDR3 totals 15 residues. Germline V gene data show CDR1 as SGDLS and CDR2 as YYNGEE. V lost 0 bases, J lost 6 bases, and 14 bases lay in between. CDR3 sequence reads: CASSVGLGPQDTQYF. CDR3 sequence (DNA): TGTGCCAGCAGCGTAGGTTTGGGCCCGCAGGATACGCAGTATTTT.

The V gene is TRBV7-3, the J gene TRBJ1-1, with TRBD1 identical over 7 bases. From germline, CDR1 is SGHTA and CDR2 FQGTGA. The CDR3 spans 15 residues. V was pared by 0 bases and J by 0 bases, with 1 base of the junction left unmatched. The CDR3 DNA sequence: TGTGCCAGCAGCTTAACGGGACAGATGAACACTGAAGCTTTCTTT. Protein product: CASSLTGQMNTEAFF.

This chain uses TRBV9 with TRBJ2-1; 8 bases map to TRBD2. This CDR3 has 15 amino acids. Germline CDR1 SGDLS, CDR2 YYNGEE. J lost 3 bases, V lost 2 bases, and 4 bases had no gene match. In DNA form, the CDR3 reads TGTGCCAGCAGCGTTAATAGCGGGAACTACAATGAGCAGTTCTTC. As protein: CASSVNSGNYNEQFF.